The sequence of this T cell receptor (beta chain) was determined in a study of human T cells and chemical hapten exposure. Study-level background: DPC at 0.01% went onto the upper back in patch tests, read at 6 days. Largely, small differences in pooled library volume made per-sample TCR yields vary.

Per the germline V gene, CDR1 is MNHNS and CDR2 is SASEGT. This CDR3 is built from 13 residues. J lost 4 bases, V lost 6 bases, and 6 bases had no gene match. Unique molecular identifiers were attached to individual cDNA molecules within the library. MiXCR, applied by TCRdb to the RACE reads, yields one record per CDR3 protein. The table records 110,000 to 150,000 distinct CDR3 sequences, about an eighth of them present only once. The table lists this clonotype with a few counts. Its antigen is unidentified. Findings and caveats of the study: Having alopecia, the donors may differ immunologically from healthy people.

Time point defined: patch test 2, 6 weeks after DPC sensitization. Treatment indicated: therapeutic diphenylcyclopropenone sensitization with weekly scalp DPC. The chain is built from TRBV6-1 and TRBJ2-7; TRBD2 matches at 7 bases. This receptor was taken from a woman aged 45 to 65 with alopecia areata. Some clones in this sample may be carry-over from other donors' samples. The sample consisted of whole blood, taken in connection with sensitization to the hapten diphenylcyclopropenone (DPC). The CDR3 bases are TGTGCCAGCAGGACGGGGGGAAGGTACGAGCAGTACTTC. This sequence encodes CASRTGGRYEQYF.